The clone carrying this T cell receptor (beta chain) was recorded at least ten times. What it binds is unknown. This specimen comes from a study of read filtering for tumor transcriptome and immune sequencing. At the level of the study: After DNase treatment, RNA was made into whole-transcriptome libraries.

Study-level results: Correlation between methods rose after single-read clonotypes were removed. RNA-seq captured clonotypes less deeply and reliably than IR-seq.

This CDR3 region has 11 residues. The germline V gene has CDR1 SQVTM and CDR2 ANQGSEA. V lost 3 bases to trimming and J lost 4 bases, with 6 bases between them. From roughly 400 ng of RNA, a library with molecular barcoded alpha/delta and beta/gamma adaptors was made. TCRdb passed the reads through MiXCR, listing each CDR3 protein once. The data hold about 62,000 distinct CDR3 sequences, with approximately 18% observed a single time. The J gene is TRBJ1-1, the V gene TRBV29-1, with D uncertain. Sequences were obtained from a population of CD138-negative cells sorted from bone marrow. This clonotype was sampled from a donor over 35 with multiple myeloma. CDR3 DNA: TGCAGCGTTGAGTACATCACTGAAGCTTTCTTT. Translation: CSVEYITEAFF.